What follows describes a single T cell receptor (beta chain). Antigen specificity is unknown. The data were taken from a study of PD-L1 blockade in urothelial cancer. Turning to the study itself: Chemotherapy regimens numbering 0 to 3 had been given to patients. The researchers analyzed blood 3 weeks (second dose) and 6 weeks after treatment start. Among blood samples, the median T cell count was approximately 150,000.

Data came from immunoSEQ multiplex PCR; TCRdb stores just in-frame clones and leaves some out. The table lists about 87,000 clones, 80% to 85% of them singletons, with 2% to 2.5% in the top ten. General observations from the study: Sub-median blood TCR clonality before treatment predicted longer survival.

The time point here: pretreatment peripheral blood. The CDR3 totals 14 residues. V lost 6 bases to trimming and J lost 2 bases; unmatched junction nucleotides: 5. Germline V gene sequence: CDR1 ENHRY, CDR2 SYGVKD. This sequence joins TRBV10-3 and TRBJ2-5, with 8 positions matching TRBD1. The clonotype originates from a man aged 55 to 70 with urothelial cancer. The sequences come from PBMCs, collected around atezolizumab (anti-PD-L1) treatment. CDR3 residues: CAIRDRDRQETQYF. DNA for the CDR3: TGTGCCATCAGAGACCGGGACAGGCAAGAGACCCAGTACTTC.